The following is a TCR beta chain sequence with its context. The antigen it binds to is not known. No base-level quality is on record; no much larger clone is a single base apart. The sample originates from a study of identifying expanded T cells in peripheral blood (dated by TCRdb to the late 2010s). In terms of the full investigation: Four technical replicates, made by sequencing separate aliquots from the same pool of genomic DNA, were compared pairwise.

The paper as a whole reports these results and caveats: About 1.1 differentially abundant clones were flagged by the binomial model between technical replicates, whereas about 15 and 18 were flagged over approximately two weeks and four weeks, respectively. Variance in clone template counts between approximately 2-week samples significantly increased with total template count across all healthy donors. The authors expected that over much longer intervals, such as months to years, biological variance in healthy repertoires might increase even further. The beta-binomial model significantly reduced the number of clones called differentially abundant and the false-positive rate across all healthy-donor time intervals.

During the collection period, no immune events, such as infections, were documented for the healthy donors. Healthy-donor blood repertoires served as a training cohort to calibrate time-dependent variance in a beta-binomial model of T-cell clone differential abundance. There were roughly 10 healthy donors in the training cohort, of whom 3 were female and 7 were male. The donors were between roughly 29 and 64 years old, with an average age of roughly 40 years. Obtained from a commercial supplier, whole blood was collected from each healthy donor at three time points set around two weeks apart. Genomic DNA was extracted from unsorted whole blood for immunosequencing. The immunoSEQ Assay, which relies on bias-controlled multiplex PCR amplification of genomic DNA, was used to profile TCRbeta CDR3 regions. The published analysis was carried out like this. To quantify the absolute abundance of each unique TCRbeta CDR3 region, the sequences were collapsed and filtered. Differential abundance was assessed using a binomial (Fisher-equivalent) model and a beta-binomial model in which time-dependent variance fitted from healthy donors was added. Clones with fewer than 5 combined templates were removed, and a clone was called differentially abundant if the clone's Benjamini-Hochberg FDR was below 0.01. In the beta-binomial model, variance was expressed as a function of the total template count across the two samples, in the form v = (b*log(k)+a)^2. In its TCRdb copy, this immuneACCESS table keeps in-frame sequences only and misses some clones. Where compared with another copy, unresolved V genes explain less than half of these, and the others have no known cause. The V and J calls and the clone size are those of that table, but D and trimming were determined from the DNA. Present in this sample are tens of thousands of clones, approximately 84% of which were seen just once. The ten largest account for just under 4.5% of the sample.

From the cysteine up to the phenylalanine, the CDR3 has a length of 16 residues. Only the CDR3 region is kept as DNA, spanning 48 bases read in frame from base 1. V is reduced by 1 base and J by 0 bases, leaving a spacing of 13 bases between them. CDR1 and CDR2, per the germline V gene, are MGHDK and SYGVNS. The sequenced material came from blood. The chain couples TRBV25-1 to TRBJ2-7; the D gene is unclear. The clonotype was recovered from a person aged 18 to 70 in good health. This receptor has the CDR3 CASSESGTSSSYEQYF. The DNA sequence reads TGTGCCAGCAGTGAATCGGGTACAAGTAGCTCCTACGAGCAGTACTTC.